This TCR beta chain was profiled in a study of blood T cells in healthy people across ages. Study outcomes and limitations: PBMCs were not sorted, which prevented a conclusive comparison of naive versus antigen-experienced cells.

With a J-beta primer mix and a sample-barcoded 5' primer, a second PCR ran about 6 to 11 cycles. A template-switch adaptor that had 12 random nucleotides put a tag on each cDNA molecule. TCRdb re-called the 5' RACE reads through MiXCR, storing one row per CDR3 protein. Of under 1 million distinct CDR3 sequences listed, 44% were seen once; the top ten hold about a fifth. There are 15 residues in the CDR3. From germline, CDR1 is DFQATT and CDR2 SNEGSKA (reference sequence). Trimming cost V 0 bases and J 8 bases, with 17 bases left between them. About 10 milliliters of peripheral blood were drawn from each donor into EDTA-treated tubes. This clonotype was observed a handful of times. Its matching antigen is unknown.

The specimen sequenced was blood. The source of this sequence is a man aged 55 to 70 in good health. The gene calls are TRBV20-1 and TRBJ2-1; D is possibly TRBD2 (6 bases). The CDR3 region is CSAREGGRLFDEQFF. The CDR3 DNA follows: TGCAGTGCTAGAGAGGGGGGACGCCTCTTCGATGAGCAGTTCTTC.